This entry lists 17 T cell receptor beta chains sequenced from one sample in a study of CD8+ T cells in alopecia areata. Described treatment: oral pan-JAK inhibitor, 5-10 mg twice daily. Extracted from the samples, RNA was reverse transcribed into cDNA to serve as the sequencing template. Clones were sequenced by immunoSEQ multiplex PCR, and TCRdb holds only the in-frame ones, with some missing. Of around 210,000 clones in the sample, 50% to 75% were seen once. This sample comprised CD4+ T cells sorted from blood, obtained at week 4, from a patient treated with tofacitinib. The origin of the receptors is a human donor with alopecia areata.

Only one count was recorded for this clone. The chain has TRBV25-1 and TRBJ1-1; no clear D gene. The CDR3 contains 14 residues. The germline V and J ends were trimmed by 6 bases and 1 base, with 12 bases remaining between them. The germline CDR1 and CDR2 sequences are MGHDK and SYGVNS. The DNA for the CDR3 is TGTGCCAGCAGCTACACAACGAAGAACACTGAAGCTTTCTTT. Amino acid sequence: CASSYTTKNTEAFF. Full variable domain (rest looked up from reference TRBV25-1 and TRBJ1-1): EADIYQTPRYLVIGTGKKITLECSQTMGHDKMYWYQQDPGMELHLIHYSYGVNSTEKGDLSSESTVSRIRTEHFPLTLESARPSHTSQYLCASSYTTKNTEAFFGQGTRLTVV.

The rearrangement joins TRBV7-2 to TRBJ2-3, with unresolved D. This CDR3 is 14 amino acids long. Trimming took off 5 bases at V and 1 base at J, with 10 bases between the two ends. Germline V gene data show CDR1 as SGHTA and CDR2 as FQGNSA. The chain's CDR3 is CASSPQRGTDTQYF. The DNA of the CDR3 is TGTGCCAGCAGCCCCCAACGCGGCACAGATACGCAGTATTTT. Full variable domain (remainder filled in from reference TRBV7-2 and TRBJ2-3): GAGVSQSPSNKVTEKGKDVELRCDPISGHTALYWYRQSLGQGLEFLIYFQGNSAPDKSGLPSDRFSAERTGGSVSTLTIQRTQQEDSAVYLCASSPQRGTDTQYFGPGTRLTVL.

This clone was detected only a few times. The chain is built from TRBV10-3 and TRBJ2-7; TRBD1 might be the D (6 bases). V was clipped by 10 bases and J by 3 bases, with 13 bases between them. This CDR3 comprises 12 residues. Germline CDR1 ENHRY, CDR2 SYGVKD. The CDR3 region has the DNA TGTGCCACTGGGGGCGAAAGCTACGAGCAGTACTTC. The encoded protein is CATGGESYEQYF.

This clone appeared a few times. The CDR3 loop reads CSASVGETQYF. The CDR3 coding sequence is TGCAGTGCTAGCGTGGGGGAGACCCAGTACTTC. The chain recombines TRBV20-1 with TRBJ2-5, with D hard to call. This CDR3 is built from 11 residues. Germline CDR1 DFQATT, CDR2 SNEGSKA (reference sequence). The V gene lost 3 bases and the J gene lost 5 bases, with 7 bases spanning the gap.

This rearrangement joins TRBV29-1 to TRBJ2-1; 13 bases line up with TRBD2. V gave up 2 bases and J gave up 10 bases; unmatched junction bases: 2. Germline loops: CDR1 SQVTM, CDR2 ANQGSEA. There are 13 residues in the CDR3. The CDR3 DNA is TGCAGCGTTGAAAGGACTAGCGGGGGAGAGCAGTTCTTC. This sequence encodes CSVERTSGGEQFF.

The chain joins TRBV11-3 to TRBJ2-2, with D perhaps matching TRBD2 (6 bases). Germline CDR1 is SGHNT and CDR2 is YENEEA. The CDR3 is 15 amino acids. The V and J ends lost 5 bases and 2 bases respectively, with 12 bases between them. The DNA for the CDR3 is TGTGCCAGCAGCCCCCCCGGGAGAAACACCGGGGAGCTGTTTTTT. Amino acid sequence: CASSPPGRNTGELFF.

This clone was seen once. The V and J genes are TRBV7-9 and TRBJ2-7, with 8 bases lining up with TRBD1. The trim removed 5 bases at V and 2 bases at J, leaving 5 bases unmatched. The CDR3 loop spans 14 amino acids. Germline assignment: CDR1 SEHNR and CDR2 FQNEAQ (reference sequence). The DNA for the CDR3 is TGTGCCAGCAGCCAATCGACAGGGGCCTACGAGCAGTACTTC. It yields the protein CASSQSTGAYEQYF.

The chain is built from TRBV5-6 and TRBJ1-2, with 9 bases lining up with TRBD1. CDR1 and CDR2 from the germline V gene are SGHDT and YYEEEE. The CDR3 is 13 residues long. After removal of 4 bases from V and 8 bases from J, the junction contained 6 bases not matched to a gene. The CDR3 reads CASSPGQGRGYTF. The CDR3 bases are TGTGCCAGCAGCCCGGGACAGGGACGAGGCTACACCTTC. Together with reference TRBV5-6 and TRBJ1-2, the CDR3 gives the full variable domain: DAGVTQSPTHLIKTRGQQVTLRCSPKSGHDTVSWYQQALGQGPQFIFQYYEEEERQRGNFPDRFSGHQFPNYSSELNVNALLLGDSALYLCASSPGQGRGYTFGSGTRLTVV.

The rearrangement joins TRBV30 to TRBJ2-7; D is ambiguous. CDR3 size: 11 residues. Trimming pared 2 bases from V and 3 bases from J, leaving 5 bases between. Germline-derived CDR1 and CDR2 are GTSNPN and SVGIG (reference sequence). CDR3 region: CAWSTFYEQYF. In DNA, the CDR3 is TGTGCCTGGAGTACGTTCTACGAGCAGTACTTC.

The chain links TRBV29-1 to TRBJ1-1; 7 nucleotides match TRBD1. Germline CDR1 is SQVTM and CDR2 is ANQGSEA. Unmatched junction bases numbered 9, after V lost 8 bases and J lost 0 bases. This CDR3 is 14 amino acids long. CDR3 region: CSIRRQGLNTEAFF. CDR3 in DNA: TGCAGCATACGACGACAGGGACTGAACACTGAAGCTTTCTTT.

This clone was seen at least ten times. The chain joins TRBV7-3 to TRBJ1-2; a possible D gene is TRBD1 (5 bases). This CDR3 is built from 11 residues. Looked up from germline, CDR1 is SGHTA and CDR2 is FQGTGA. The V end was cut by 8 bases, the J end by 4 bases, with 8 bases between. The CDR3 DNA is TGTGCCAGCGGCGACAGCTATGGCTACACCTTC. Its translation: CASGDSYGYTF.

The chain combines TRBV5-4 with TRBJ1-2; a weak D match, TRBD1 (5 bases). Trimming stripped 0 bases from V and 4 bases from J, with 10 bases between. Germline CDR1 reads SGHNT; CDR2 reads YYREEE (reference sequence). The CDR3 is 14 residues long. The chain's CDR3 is CASSLVRDAYGYTF. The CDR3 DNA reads TGTGCCAGCAGCTTGGTCAGGGATGCCTATGGCTACACCTTC.

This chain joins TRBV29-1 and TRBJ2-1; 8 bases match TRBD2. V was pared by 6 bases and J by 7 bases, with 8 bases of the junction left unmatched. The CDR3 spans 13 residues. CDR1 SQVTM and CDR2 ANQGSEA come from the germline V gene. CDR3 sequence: CSVGGGLLNEQFF. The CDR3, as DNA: TGCAGCGTCGGGGGGGGCCTCCTTAATGAGCAGTTCTTC.

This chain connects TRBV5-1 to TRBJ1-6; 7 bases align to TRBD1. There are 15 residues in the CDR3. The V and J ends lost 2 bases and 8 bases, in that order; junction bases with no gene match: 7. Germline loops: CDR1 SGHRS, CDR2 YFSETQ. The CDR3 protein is CASSLTDRDHSPLHF. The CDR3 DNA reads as TGCGCCAGCAGCTTAACTGACAGGGATCATTCACCCCTCCACTTT. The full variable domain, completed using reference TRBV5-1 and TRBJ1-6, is KAGVTQTPRYLIKTRGQQVTLSCSPISGHRSVSWYQQTPGQGLQFLFEYFSETQRNKGNFPGRFSGRQFSNSRSEMNVSTLELGDSALYLCASSLTDRDHSPLHFGNGTRLTVT.

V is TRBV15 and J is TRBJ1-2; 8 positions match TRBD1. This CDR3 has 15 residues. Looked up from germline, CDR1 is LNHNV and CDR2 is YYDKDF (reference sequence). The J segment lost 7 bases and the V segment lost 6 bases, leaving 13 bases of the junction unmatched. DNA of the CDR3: TGTGCCACCAGTCATCGTGGACAGGGTAGTGTTGGCTACACCTTC. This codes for CATSHRGQGSVGYTF.

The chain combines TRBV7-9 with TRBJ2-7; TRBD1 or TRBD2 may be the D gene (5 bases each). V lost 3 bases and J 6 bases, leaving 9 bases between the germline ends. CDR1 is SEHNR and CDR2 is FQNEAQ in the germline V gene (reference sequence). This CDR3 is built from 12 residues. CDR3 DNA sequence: TGTGCCAGCAGCTTTGAGGGGCCCGAGCAGTACTTC. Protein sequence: CASSFEGPEQYF.

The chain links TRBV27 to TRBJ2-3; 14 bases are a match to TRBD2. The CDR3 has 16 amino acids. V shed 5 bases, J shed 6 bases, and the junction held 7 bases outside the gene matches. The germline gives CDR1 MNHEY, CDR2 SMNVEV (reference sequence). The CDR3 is CASSLWTSGGKDTQYF. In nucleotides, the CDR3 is TGTGCCAGCAGTCTCTGGACTAGCGGGGGGAAGGATACGCAGTATTTT.